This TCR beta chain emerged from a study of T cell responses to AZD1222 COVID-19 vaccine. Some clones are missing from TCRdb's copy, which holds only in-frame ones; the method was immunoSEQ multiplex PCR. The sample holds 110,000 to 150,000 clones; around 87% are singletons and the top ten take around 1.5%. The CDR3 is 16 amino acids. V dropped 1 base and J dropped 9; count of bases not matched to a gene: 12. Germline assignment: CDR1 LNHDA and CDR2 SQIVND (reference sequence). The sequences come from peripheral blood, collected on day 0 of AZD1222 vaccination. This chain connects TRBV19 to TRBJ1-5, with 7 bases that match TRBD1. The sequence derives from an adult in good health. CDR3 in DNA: TGTGCCAGTAGTATAGCGGGACAGCCACGCAATGGGCCCCAGCATTTT. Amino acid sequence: CASSIAGQPRNGPQHF.